One and the same sample provided the 29 T cell receptor beta chains below, sequenced in a study of T-cell memory formation after mild COVID-19 (dated by TCRdb to the early 2020s). Library preparation employed 5' RACE. Sequencing used an Illumina NovaSeq 6000. Clones were called with MiXCR by TCRdb after fastp trimmed the public reads at Q25, and only in-frame beta chains were retained. For every CDR3 protein sequence, its rows merge into one entry that carries the most common genes and DNA. Across this sample there are 70,000 to 100,000 distinct CDR3 sequences, with about 14% seen only once. The ten biggest clones cover about 43% of the sample. Sequencing input: PBMCs or a T cell subset sorted from them (not recorded which). Source of these receptors: a man between 18 and 35 years old who had mild COVID-19 (a few samples of this study predate the infection). The sample titles of this study are shuffled in the database, so cell type and time point are left out; the donor was told from shared clones.

This chain uses TRBV6-2 or TRBV6-3 with TRBJ2-6; 7 bases are shared with TRBD2. This CDR3 spans 13 amino acids. V gave up 7 bases and J gave up 3 bases; unmatched junction bases: 0. Germline V gives CDR1 MNHEY, CDR2 SVGEGT. The CDR3 DNA follows: TGTGCCAGCAAGCGGGATGGGGCCAACGTCCTGACTTTC. The encoded protein is CASKRDGANVLTF.

This clonotype has more than one count but fewer than ten. The chain combines TRBV27 with TRBJ2-1; the match to TRBD1 covers 9 bases. With 2 bases clipped from V and 7 bases from J, the junction kept 3 bases outside the gene matches. The CDR3 covers 14 residues. Per germline, CDR1 MNHEY and CDR2 SMNVEV (reference sequence). CDR3 region: CASSLGTGPNEQFF. In DNA, the CDR3 is TGTGCCAGCAGTTTAGGGACAGGGCCGAATGAGCAGTTCTTC.

This clonotype was detected many times. The chain has TRBV5-1 and TRBJ2-3; D unresolved. The CDR3 loop spans 12 amino acids. The germline gives CDR1 SGHRS, CDR2 YFSETQ. Trimming cost V 0 bases and J 4 bases, with 3 bases left between them. The CDR3 nucleotides are TGCGCCAGCAGCTTGGTCGCAGATACGCAGTATTTT. Protein product: CASSLVADTQYF. Supplemented by reference TRBV5-1 and TRBJ2-3, the full variable domain reads KAGVTQTPRYLIKTRGQQVTLSCSPISGHRSVSWYQQTPGQGLQFLFEYFSETQRNKGNFPGRFSGRQFSNSRSEMNVSTLELGDSALYLCASSLVADTQYFGPGTRLTVL.

The chain couples TRBV7-6 to TRBJ1-5; D uncertain. Germline lookup yields CDR1 SGHVS and CDR2 FNYEAQ. V lost 0 bases and J 4 bases, leaving 7 bases between the germline ends. The CDR3 is 14 amino acids. This CDR3 reads CASSLASTNQPQHF. The CDR3 nucleotides are TGTGCCAGCAGCTTAGCGAGCACGAATCAGCCCCAGCATTTT.

The V call is TRBV28, the J call TRBJ2-3; D gene ambiguous. Trimming removed 3 bases from V and 2 bases from J, with 21 bases in between. The CDR3 has 18 residues. Germline V gives CDR1 MDHEN, CDR2 SYDVKM. This chain's CDR3 is CASSFGLSHRRYTDTQYF. The DNA for the CDR3 is TGTGCCAGCAGTTTTGGCCTCTCCCACCGGAGATACACAGATACGCAGTATTTT.

This clonotype was seen only a few times. J is TRBJ2-2 and V is TRBV29-1; tentative D call: TRBD2 (5 bases). Germline CDR1 reads SQVTM; CDR2 reads ANQGSEA. The length of the CDR3 is 17 residues. V shed 6 bases and J shed 5 bases, with 25 bases lying between them. This CDR3 reads CSVTGVVDFLETGELFF. The CDR3 DNA reads as TGCAGCGTCACCGGGGTTGTGGACTTCCTGGAGACCGGGGAGCTGTTTTTT.

The chain uses TRBV9 and TRBJ1-4; D not resolved. Per germline, CDR1 SGDLS and CDR2 YYNGEE. The CDR3 totals 15 residues. Trimming removed 0 bases at V and 5 bases at J, with 11 bases between. The chain's CDR3 is CASSVDWGMNEKLFF. In DNA form, the CDR3 reads TGTGCCAGCAGCGTAGATTGGGGAATGAATGAAAAACTGTTTTTT.

The sample holds a few counts of this clonotype. CDR3 in amino acids: CASSYTNTEAFF. The CDR3 bases are TGTGCCAGCAGTTACACGAACACTGAAGCTTTCTTT. This rearrangement joins TRBV12-3 or TRBV12-4 to TRBJ1-1; D gene unclear. This CDR3 has 12 amino acids. V lost 4 bases to trimming and J lost 1 base, with 4 bases between them.

This clonotype was detected a few times. The chain recombines TRBV9 with TRBJ2-2; 9 positions match TRBD2. Germline V gene sequence: CDR1 SGDLS, CDR2 YYNGEE. V lost 3 bases to trimming and J lost 8 bases; unmatched junction nucleotides: 8. The CDR3 spans 15 residues. The CDR3 DNA is TGTGCCAGCAGCGGGACTCGCGGGGGGGCAGGGGAGCTGTTTTTT. It is translated as CASSGTRGGAGELFF. Drawing the rest from reference TRBV9 and TRBJ2-2, the complete variable domain is DSGVTQTPKHLITATGQRVTLRCSPRSGDLSVYWYQQSLDQGLQFLIQYYNGEERAKGNILERFSAQQFPDLHSELNLSSLELGDSALYFCASSGTRGGAGELFFGEGSRLTVL.

This clonotype appeared a few times. V gene TRBV12-5 combines with J gene TRBJ2-7; no clear D. The CDR3 totals 14 residues. Between the trimmed V and J ends, which lost 1 base and 3 bases, there was a span of 10 bases. The V gene's germline CDR1 is LGHNT and CDR2 FRNRAP. DNA for the CDR3: TGTGCTAGTGGTTTGGGGTCAAGAGTCTACGAGCAGTACTTC. It yields the protein CASGLGSRVYEQYF. Variable domain in full (rest from reference TRBV12-5 and TRBJ2-7): DARVTQTPRHKVTEMGQEVTMRCQPILGHNTVFWYRQTMMQGLELLAYFRNRAPLDDSGMPKDRFSAEMPDATLATLKIQPSEPRDSAVYFCASGLGSRVYEQYFGPGTRLTVT.

This clonotype came up many times. The chain joins TRBV7-6 to TRBJ2-5; maybe TRBD1 (6 bases). The germline V gene has CDR1 SGHVS and CDR2 FNYEAQ. The CDR3 covers 15 residues. V dropped 4 bases and J dropped 1 base, with 13 bases sitting between them. CDR3 bases: TGTGCCAGCAGCTCCCGGACAGAAATCCAAGAGACCCAGTACTTC. It specifies CASSSRTEIQETQYF.

The chain carries TRBV5-1 and TRBJ2-7; possible D gene TRBD1, 5 bases. The germline V gene has CDR1 SGHRS and CDR2 YFSETQ. The CDR3 runs 14 residues. V shed 3 bases and J shed 6 bases, with 16 bases lying between them. The CDR3 DNA reads as TGCGCCAGCAGCTCGACGGACATATCGGGCGAGCAGTACGTC. It yields the protein CASSSTDISGEQYV.

In the case of this clonotype: The junction differs from germline at one of its ends, possibly a read error. The chain couples TRBV7-2 to TRBJ2-5; 7 nucleotides line up with TRBD1. Germline lookup yields CDR1 SGHTA and CDR2 FQGNSA. The CDR3 has 12 residues. Written as DNA, the CDR3 is TGTGCCGGCAGCTCCAGGGGGGAGACCCAGTACTTC. Protein product: CAGSSRGETQYF.

This sequence joins TRBV12-3 or TRBV12-4 and TRBJ2-1, with TRBD1 as a possible D gene (6 bases). This CDR3 is 16 amino acids long. V shed 8 bases and J shed 6 bases, with 23 bases lying between them. CDR3 loop: CASSSTQGRKRNEQFF. Here the CDR3 DNA reads TGTGCCAGCTCATCCACACAGGGACGGAAGCGCAATGAGCAGTTCTTC.

This clonotype was detected a few times. The chain uses TRBV27 and TRBJ1-2; the match to TRBD1 covers 10 bases. Germline V gene lookup returns CDR1 MNHEY and CDR2 SMNVEV (reference sequence). The V gene end was trimmed by 6 bases and the J gene end by 6 bases; junction bases not matched to a gene: 13. CDR3 length equals 16 residues. For the CDR3, the DNA is TGTGCCAGCAGCACCTATCCGGGACAGGGGTTTAATGGCTACACCTTC. Protein product: CASSTYPGQGFNGYTF.

This clonotype was seen repeatedly, ten times or more. The chain uses TRBV7-6 and TRBJ1-1; D is undetermined. Germline V lookup: CDR1 SGHVS, CDR2 FNYEAQ. Trimming left V 5 bases short and J 0 bases short, with 13 bases between. The CDR3 sequence is 15 residues long. CDR3 residues: CASSPGSSLNTEAFF. The CDR3 DNA is TGTGCCAGCAGCCCGGGGTCCTCCCTGAACACTGAAGCTTTCTTT.

This clonotype was counted a few times. V and J are TRBV7-8 and TRBJ1-1; D not certain. This CDR3 has 13 amino acids. Trimming took off 2 bases at V and 4 bases at J, with 8 bases between the two ends. Germline V gene lookup returns CDR1 SGHVS and CDR2 FQNEAQ. This CDR3 reads CASSLYWTTEAFF. Here the CDR3 DNA reads TGTGCCAGCAGCTTATATTGGACCACTGAAGCTTTCTTT. The full variable domain, its missing parts supplied by reference TRBV7-8 and TRBJ1-1, is GAGVSQSPRYKVAKRGQDVALRCDPISGHVSLFWYQQALGQGPEFLTYFQNEAQLDKSGLPSDRFFAERPEGSVSTLKIQRTQQEDSAVYLCASSLYWTTEAFFGQGTRLTVV.

The DNA for the CDR3 is TGTGCCAGCCCCTCCGGACCTCCGGGACAGGGACGCACAGATACGCAGTATTTT. Translating gives CASPSGPPGQGRTDTQYF. This chain joins TRBV6-6 and TRBJ2-3; TRBD1 matches at 9 bases. The CDR3 runs 18 residues. Trimming took 8 bases from V and 1 from J; bases not matched to a gene: 16. From germline, CDR1 is MNHNY and CDR2 SVGAGI (reference sequence).

This clonotype was recorded at least ten times. The chain recombines TRBV4-3 with TRBJ2-7; possible D gene TRBD1, 6 bases. The V gene's germline CDR1 is LGHNA and CDR2 YSLEER. Between the trimmed V and J ends, which lost 1 base and 3 bases, there was a span of 10 bases. The CDR3 totals 14 residues. The chain's CDR3 is CASSQVRDNYEQYF. Written as DNA, the CDR3 is TGCGCCAGCAGCCAAGTTCGGGACAACTACGAGCAGTACTTC.

This clonotype was counted only a few times. V gene TRBV4-1 combines with J gene TRBJ1-2, with D possibly matching TRBD1 (6 bases). Germline-derived CDR1 and CDR2 are MGHRA and YSYEKL. The V and J ends lost 4 bases and 5 bases respectively, with 17 bases between them. This CDR3 has 15 residues. Written as DNA, the CDR3 is TGCGCCAGCAGCCCAAGGGGCACAGGGAGATATGGCTACACCTTC. Protein: CASSPRGTGRYGYTF.

This clonotype was counted a few times. The rearrangement joins TRBV9 to TRBJ1-1; D might be TRBD1 (5 bases). Between the trimmed V and J ends, which lost 0 bases and 3 bases, there was a span of 6 bases. Germline loops: CDR1 SGDLS, CDR2 YYNGEE. This CDR3 region has 13 residues. The CDR3 protein is CASSVGGHTEAFF. CDR3 nucleotide sequence: TGTGCCAGCAGCGTAGGGGGCCACACTGAAGCTTTCTTT.

This clonotype was counted once. The DNA of the CDR3 is TGTGCCAGCAGCTACGTTAGCGGGGGGGCGTACGAGCAGTACTTC. Encoded protein: CASSYVSGGAYEQYF. The chain employs TRBV7-2 and TRBJ2-7; TRBD2 agrees at 11 bases. The CDR3 totals 15 residues. The junction had 6 bases not matched to a gene; V was cut back by 4 bases and J by 4 bases. Germline V lookup: CDR1 SGHTA, CDR2 FQGNSA.

This sequence joins TRBV7-9 and TRBJ2-1, with D maybe TRBD1 (6 bases). The ends were cut back, 3 bases at V and 7 bases at J, with 10 bases in the middle. Germline assignment: CDR1 SEHNR and CDR2 FQNEAQ (reference sequence). The CDR3 length is 13 residues. In DNA, the CDR3 is TGTGCCAGCAGCTTCTCCCAGGGGAATGAGCAGTTCTTC. Its translation is CASSFSQGNEQFF.

This clonotype was found many times. V gene TRBV7-6 combines with J gene TRBJ2-7, with TRBD1 as a possible D gene (5 bases). From germline, CDR1 is SGHVS and CDR2 FNYEAQ. V was trimmed by 5 bases and J by 5 bases, leaving 10 bases between them. This CDR3 region has 12 residues. The CDR3 coding sequence is TGTGCCAGCAGCCGTACAGGAAACGAGCAGTACTTC. It translates to CASSRTGNEQYF. The full variable domain, completed using reference TRBV7-6 and TRBJ2-7, is GAGVSQSPRYKVTKRGQDVALRCDPISGHVSLYWYRQALGQGPEFLTYFNYEAQQDKSGLPNDRFSAERPEGSISTLTIQRTEQRDSAMYRCASSRTGNEQYFGPGTRLTVT.

The chain links TRBV6-6 to TRBJ2-1; 10 bases match TRBD1. The CDR3 consists of 15 residues. V shed 5 bases and J 6 bases; nucleotides not matched to a gene: 7. CDR1 and CDR2 (germline): MNHNY, SVGAGI (reference sequence). CDR3 DNA sequence: TGTGCCAGCAGTCCCGGGACAGGGGTCCCCAATGAGCAGTTCTTC. It is translated as CASSPGTGVPNEQFF.

The CDR3 DNA reads as TGTGCCAGCAGCTTAGACGGGATATCCGGCACAGATACGCAGTATTTT. Encoded protein: CASSLDGISGTDTQYF. The J gene is TRBJ2-3, the V gene TRBV7-9; D is possibly TRBD2 (5 bases). Germline V gene lookup returns CDR1 SEHNR and CDR2 FQNEAQ (reference sequence). CDR3 size: 16 residues. Trimming took 1 base from V and 1 from J, leaving 12 bases between them.

The rearrangement joins TRBV6-1 to TRBJ2-7, with TRBD2 as a possible D gene (5 bases). Germline-derived CDR1 and CDR2 are MNHNS and SASEGT. Trimming stripped 2 bases from V and 3 bases from J, with 8 bases between. The CDR3 contains 13 residues. The CDR3 DNA sequence: TGTGCCAGCAGTGAAACTAGGATCTACGAGCAGTACTTC. Translation: CASSETRIYEQYF.

The chain has TRBV3-1 and TRBJ2-7; TRBD2 might be the D (5 bases). V lost 1 base and J lost 3, with 13 bases in between. CDR3 size: 15 residues. The V gene's germline CDR1 is LGHDT and CDR2 YNNKEL (reference sequence). In DNA, the CDR3 is TGTGCCAGCAGCCAAGTGGTGGGGAGTTTCTACGAGCAGTACTTC. Amino acid sequence: CASSQVVGSFYEQYF.

This clonotype was counted ten times or more. This chain uses TRBV5-5 with TRBJ2-7; the D gene could be TRBD1 or TRBD2 (5 bases each). The CDR3 runs to 12 residues. CDR1 and CDR2 from the germline V gene are SGHKS and YYEKEE (reference sequence). V shed 3 bases and J shed 3 bases, with 7 bases lying between them. The CDR3 region is CASSWGSYEQYF. DNA for the CDR3: TGTGCCAGCAGCTGGGGGAGCTACGAGCAGTACTTC. The full variable domain, with the rest looked up from reference TRBV5-5 and TRBJ2-7, is DAGVTQSPTHLIKTRGQQVTLRCSPISGHKSVSWYQQVLGQGPQFIFQYYEKEERGRGNFPDRFSARQFPNYSSELNVNALLLGDSALYLCASSWGSYEQYFGPGTRLTVT.